This T cell receptor (beta chain) comes out of a study of OX40 agonist ivuxolimab in advanced cancers. A note on the overall study: The costimulatory receptor OX40 (CD134) was targeted by ivuxolimab, a fully human IgG2 agonistic monoclonal antibody. Prior anti-PD-1, anti-PD-L1 or anti-CTLA-4 therapy was permitted, and less than 45% of dose-escalation patients had received checkpoint inhibitors. Intravenous ivuxolimab was administered to patients every 2 weeks at six dose levels: 0.01, 0.1, 0.3, 1.5, 3 and 10 mg/kg. Three dose-escalation patients achieved partial responses, one with hepatocellular carcinoma and two with cutaneous melanoma. The point of sequencing TCRbeta in the periphery was to test whether ivuxolimab changed TCR sequence diversity and drove clonal T-cell expansion. The paper reports the monotherapy dose-escalation portion (N of about 50 patients) of the phase I ivuxolimab trial. In the dose-escalation cohort, more than 75% of patients were male, and the mean age was around 60 years, with a range of about 23 to 85. Of the roughly 52 patients in dose escalation, 19 had hepatocellular carcinoma, about 15 had melanoma, 9 had renal cell carcinoma and 9 had head and neck cancer.

For sequencing of the TCRbeta CDR3 region, genomic DNA was extracted from the sorted cells. The immunoSEQ Assay was used for sequencing of TCRbeta CDR3 regions. This immuneACCESS table, as held by TCRdb, lists in-frame sequences with V and J called but not all clones. Of the missing ones, under half trace to an unresolved V gene in checked studies; the others have no known cause. The sample table lists 10,000 to 13,000 clones, less than 90% of them with a count of one. The leading ten clones occupy roughly 14% of the sample. The trial excluded patients who had a history of autoimmune disease or who were on systemic immunosuppression. In every dose cohort, peripheral blood was drawn for TCR sequencing at baseline, cycle 4 day 1, and cycle 7 day 1. Samples were obtained from an open-label, multicenter, first-in-human phase I dose-escalation trial of ivuxolimab. The trial enrolled adults with locally advanced or metastatic head and neck squamous cell, hepatocellular, melanoma or renal cell carcinoma. Before TCR sequencing, CD4+ T cells and CD8+ T cells from peripheral blood were sorted into separate populations.

There are 14 amino acids in the CDR3, from cysteine to phenylalanine inclusive. Just CDR3 DNA is preserved here, 42 bases in frame from base 1. The junction shows trimming of 3 bases on V and 2 bases on J, plus 12 bases between the germline ends. From the germline V gene, CDR1 is SGHRS and CDR2 is YFSETQ. The research as a whole found: On average, CD8+ T cells showed more expanded clones than CD4+ T cells after ivuxolimab. Antigen specificity was not determined for the clonally expanded peripheral T cells. At doses of 0.1 to 3.0 mg/kg, clonal expansion of both CD4+ and CD8+ blood T cells was observed from baseline to week 6. Low levels of normalized T-cell clonal expansion were also seen in some patients who did not respond. In partial responders in the 0.1-3.0 mg/kg groups, normalized peripheral clonal expansion was found to be among the lowest, especially among CD8+ T cells.

This clone was found a few times. Its cognate antigen has yet to be identified. Base-call qualities are not available, and no considerably larger clone is one nucleotide away. This specimen was CD4+ or CD8+ T cells sorted from blood, taken in a trial of the OX40 agonist ivuxolimab. The source of this sequence is an adult with an advanced solid tumor such as melanoma, head and neck, liver or kidney cancer. The chain was built from TRBV5-1 and TRBJ2-7; no D segment can be confidently identified. The DNA reads TGCGCCAGCAGCTCTTTGGGGATTACCTACGAGCAGTACTTC. Translated, this gives CASSSLGITYEQYF.